This TCR beta chain was captured by sequencing in a study of T cells in Graves' hyperthyroidism and ophthalmopathy. General study points: Patients with ophthalmopathy were separated from those with stable hyperthyroidism by a 13 V-J model. Most thyroid-expanded clonotypes above 0.001 were also found in blood.

This clonotype has a count of ten or more. Its antigen is currently unknown. Exclusion criteria comprised uncontrolled infection, other autoimmune disease, pregnancy or lactation. TCR beta CDR3 regions were amplified from RNA. When the TCR CDR3 underwent first-round RT-PCR, the HTBI primer set was used. TCRdb re-called the multiplex PCR reads through MiXCR, storing one row per CDR3 protein. The sample has more than 500,000 distinct CDR3 sequences; roughly 15% are singletons. CDR3 length: 14 residues. Trimming cost V 10 bases and J 3 bases; bases outside gene matches: 12. Germline lookup yields CDR1 MNHNS and CDR2 SASEGT.

The sample consisted of blood. The receptor was isolated from a woman in her 40s with Graves' ophthalmopathy. V gene TRBV6-1 combines with J gene TRBJ2-7; 7 bases are shared with TRBD1. The CDR3 sequence: CATSLRTGDYEQYF. The CDR3 DNA reads as TGTGCCACCTCGCTTAGGACAGGAGACTACGAGCAGTACTTC.